A selection of T cell receptor beta chains follows, all from one sample in a study of cytomegalovirus exposure and HLA in healthy donors. The table came from immunoSEQ multiplex PCR; TCRdb's copy has only in-frame clones and leaves some out. This sample has around 170,000 clones, with 82% found just once. The specimen sequenced was PBMCs. The receptor source for this set is a man aged 40-50 years in good health and CMV-seronegative. Each CDR3 is given with its conserved first and last residue. Fields, in order: V gene, clone size, J gene, CDR3 protein. Only some rows state a clone size, as once, few, many or a class for expanded clones.

TRBV27	NA	TRBJ2-3	CASTLDRATDTQYF
TRBV6-6	NA	TRBJ2-4	CASSYEGQSKNIQYF
TRBV2	NA	TRBJ2-1	CASIPGGGARVEQFF
TRBV19	NA	TRBJ2-2	CASSTRTPSGTGELFF
TRBV23-1	NA	TRBJ1-3	CASSQRDSGNTIYF
TRBV29-1	NA	TRBJ2-7	CSVAQGRGYEQYF
TRBV6-5	few	TRBJ2-3	CASSYASRRGDTQYF
TRBV5-1	NA	TRBJ1-4	CASSLGGQGGEKLFF
TRBV19	NA	TRBJ1-1	CASSTRQGARFTEAFF
TRBV2	NA	TRBJ2-7	CASSPGLAGGQKYF
TRBV19	NA	TRBJ2-7	CASSEVRGPYDEQYF
TRBV9	NA	TRBJ2-7	CASSVGGGAYEQYF
TRBV11-3	NA	TRBJ1-1	CASSPRQMNTEAFF
TRBV4-3	NA	TRBJ2-7	CASSQEGAASYEQYF
TRBV28	NA	TRBJ1-2	CASSLLGSYGYTF
TRBV19	NA	TRBJ2-3	CASSRGGRTEDTQYF
TRBV6-6	NA	TRBJ1-1	CASRGTGLNTEAFF
TRBV28	NA	TRBJ2-2	CASRSPNTGELFF
TRBV7-3	once	TRBJ2-1	CASSLSPQGEQFF
TRBV5-1	NA	TRBJ1-2	CASSVDSPNYGYTF
TRBV5-1	once	TRBJ1-2	CASSLGQGPGYTF
TRBV5-1	NA	TRBJ2-3	CASKFLAGGPADTQYF
TRBV5-4	NA	TRBJ2-3	CASRKRGGGGTDTQYF
TRBV7-3	NA	NA	CASSLRAGTSGAYEQYF
TRBV5-6	once	TRBJ1-4	CASSYRTATNEKLFF
TRBV6-5	NA	TRBJ1-1	CASSSTGGHTEAFF
TRBV7-2	NA	TRBJ2-2	CASSLAVSSGRRYTGKLFF
TRBV2	few	TRBJ1-2	CASRLNYGEYGYTF
TRBV29-1	once	TRBJ1-2	CSAGAQGYNYGYTF
TRBV28	NA	TRBJ2-3	CASLTGAGDTQYF
TRBV11-2	NA	TRBJ1-2	CASSLGQGDYGYTF
TRBV9	NA	TRBJ2-2	CASSSRGRTSNTGELFF
TRBV15	NA	TRBJ1-2	CATRATGEGYGYTF
TRBV7-9	few	TRBJ1-1	CASSFMNTEAFF
TRBV6-5	NA	TRBJ1-4	CATRENEKLFF
TRBV27	NA	TRBJ2-3	CASSTLGQGETDTQYF
TRBV14	NA	TRBJ2-7	CASSQDGRVKYEQYF
TRBV9	NA	TRBJ1-2	CASSVNEVANYGYTF
TRBV4-3	NA	TRBJ2-7	CASSQGLSFQYEQYF
TRBV6-1	NA	TRBJ2-3	CASSARTGERQGDTQYF
TRBV4-3	few	TRBJ1-2	CASSQRTGGIGYGYTF
TRBV7-2	NA	TRBJ1-5	CASSLVRTDNQPQHF
TRBV5-8	NA	TRBJ2-3	CASKSAPSTDTQYF
TRBV6-1	NA	TRBJ2-3	CASSGGLATDTQYF
TRBV28	NA	TRBJ2-7	CASKTSGATYEQYF
TRBV19	few	TRBJ2-2	CASSSGGSSGELFF
TRBV28	NA	TRBJ2-5	CASTSGGRETQYF
TRBV30	NA	TRBJ1-2	CAWRGQGFYGYTF
TRBV27	NA	TRBJ1-3	CASSPFPGGGNTIYF
TRBV27	NA	TRBJ2-7	CASSFWTGGHEQYF
TRBV23-1	NA	TRBJ1-5	CASSQGTGGNQPQHF
TRBV5-1	NA	TRBJ2-7	CASSLDRFEQYF
TRBV9	NA	TRBJ1-1	CASSGRTANTEAFF
TRBV6-5	NA	TRBJ1-5	CASSRRRDNQPQHF
TRBV2	NA	TRBJ2-4	CASIGTSRAKNIQYF
TRBV11-2	NA	TRBJ2-7	CASSLSGIGVHSRSYEQYF
TRBV9	once	TRBJ2-7	CASSPRPGLASAYEQYF
TRBV28	NA	TRBJ2-3	CASSWTSGGLGDTQYF
TRBV4-1	once	TRBJ1-1	CASSQGDRNTEAFF